The 11 T cell receptor beta chains given below trace back to one sample, sequenced in a study of T cells in Graves' hyperthyroidism and ophthalmopathy. Authors of the study amplified TCR beta CDR3 regions from RNA transcripts. The TCR CDR3 first-round RT-PCR relied on the HTBI primer set. TCRdb re-analysed the multiplex PCR reads in MiXCR, keeping a single row per CDR3 protein. The repertoire consists of 40,000 to 60,000 distinct CDR3 sequences, with roughly half occurring once and the leading ten covering under 35%. Sequenced input: peripheral blood or thyroid tissue (not recorded which). These receptors all come from a man aged 18 to 29 with Graves' hyperthyroidism.

The rearrangement links TRBV12-3 or TRBV12-4 to TRBJ1-3; TRBD1 matches at 7 bases. This CDR3 contains 16 residues. Germline trimming cut 6 bases from V and 1 base from J; bases unmatched to any gene: 9. The CDR3 loop is CASSARQGGSGNTIYF. CDR3 nucleotides: TGTGCCAGCAGCGCCAGACAGGGTGGGTCTGGAAACACCATATATTTT.

This clonotype has a count of ten or more. A much larger clone differs by one base, so this may be a read error. This rearrangement joins TRBV7-9 to TRBJ1-2; a weak D match, TRBD1 (5 bases). CDR1 is SEHNR, CDR2 FQNEAQ, per germline (reference sequence). The CDR3 has 13 residues. V lost 8 bases, J lost 0 bases, and 10 bases lay in between. The CDR3 coding sequence is TGTGCCAGCTGGGGCAGCGCTAACTATGGCTACACCTTC. This gives the protein CASWGSANYGYTF.

This chain links TRBV7-3 with TRBJ1-1, with D unclear. This CDR3 has 13 amino acids. The V gene's germline CDR1 is SGHTA and CDR2 FQGTGA. Trimming removed 6 bases at V and 1 base at J, with 9 bases between. As DNA, the CDR3 is TGTGCCAGCAGGGAGGACCAGAACACTGAAGCTTTCTTT. Translation gives CASREDQNTEAFF.

In its sample, this clonotype is medium-sized. The chain uses TRBV20-1 and TRBJ2-7; tentatively, D is TRBD2 (5 bases). Trimming removed 2 bases from V and 4 bases from J, with 12 bases in between. This CDR3 comprises 13 residues. The V gene's germline CDR1 is DFQATT and CDR2 SNEGSKA (reference sequence). This chain's CDR3 is CSARSLAWYEQYF. As DNA, the CDR3 is TGCAGTGCTAGATCGCTAGCTTGGTACGAGCAGTACTTC.

This chain connects TRBV25-1 to TRBJ1-4; 7 nucleotides agree with TRBD1. The CDR3 covers 15 residues. CDR1 and CDR2 (germline): MGHDK, SYGVNS. The junction had 9 bases not matched to a gene; V was cut back by 6 bases and J by 5 bases. The CDR3 region has the DNA TGTGCCAGCAGACCCAGACAGGGCCTGAATGAAAAACTGTTTTTT. Its protein is CASRPRQGLNEKLFF.

At least ten counts were recorded for this clonotype. This CDR3 is CASSIGLAKSYEQYF. CDR3 bases: TGTGCCAGTAGTATAGGACTAGCGAAAAGCTACGAGCAGTACTTC. This chain uses TRBV19 with TRBJ2-7, with TRBD2 identical over 8 bases. J was trimmed by 3 bases and V by 1 base; bases with no gene match: 5. The CDR3 loop spans 15 amino acids. Germline V lookup: CDR1 LNHDA, CDR2 SQIVND (reference sequence).

The V and J genes are TRBV29-1 and TRBJ2-7, with 15 bases matching TRBD2. Germline lookup yields CDR1 SQVTM and CDR2 ANQGSEA. Trimming at V came to 6 bases and at J to 7 bases, leaving 10 bases not matched to a gene. The CDR3 spans 15 residues. CDR3 protein: CSVRPGTSGGREQYF. The CDR3, as DNA: TGCAGCGTGAGGCCCGGGACTAGCGGGGGGCGGGAGCAGTACTTC.

This clonotype showed up many times. V is TRBV6-1 and J is TRBJ1-4; D is unresolved. Trimming shortened V by 7 bases and J by 8 bases, and 17 bases separated the two germline ends. The CDR3 runs to 14 residues. Germline CDR1 reads MNHNS; CDR2 reads SASEGT. In nucleotides, the CDR3 is TGTGCCAGCATGCGTCTCCTTCCGGGGGAAAAACTGTTTTTT. Protein: CASMRLLPGEKLFF.

The chain employs TRBV27 and TRBJ2-5; perhaps TRBD2 as D (5 bases). The germline V gene has CDR1 MNHEY and CDR2 SMNVEV (reference sequence). V lost 1 base to trimming and J lost 1 base, with 13 bases between them. The CDR3 has 16 residues. As DNA, the CDR3 is TGTGCCAGCAGTTTATTGTCGGGGAATCGCCAAGAGACCCAGTACTTC. Translation: CASSLLSGNRQETQYF.

This clonotype has a count of ten or more. The chain combines TRBV6-2 or TRBV6-3 with TRBJ2-7, with a tentative D call TRBD1 (6 bases). Trimming cost V 5 bases and J 1 base, with 12 bases left between them. The CDR3 runs to 14 residues. Germline V gene data show CDR1 as MNHEY and CDR2 as SVGEGT. CDR3: CASSTPRGSYEQYF. CDR3 in DNA: TGTGCCAGCAGTACCCCCAGGGGTTCCTACGAGCAGTACTTC.

The CDR3 loop is CASSGGRLTPVTDTQYF. DNA for the CDR3: TGTGCCAGCAGTGGGGGGCGGCTGACTCCCGTCACAGATACGCAGTATTTT. The rearrangement uses TRBV6-5 and TRBJ2-3; D might be TRBD1 or TRBD2, each matching 6 bases. The CDR3 totals 17 residues. Trimming removed 5 bases at V and 2 bases at J, with 20 bases between. Germline V lookup: CDR1 MNHEY, CDR2 SVGAGI.